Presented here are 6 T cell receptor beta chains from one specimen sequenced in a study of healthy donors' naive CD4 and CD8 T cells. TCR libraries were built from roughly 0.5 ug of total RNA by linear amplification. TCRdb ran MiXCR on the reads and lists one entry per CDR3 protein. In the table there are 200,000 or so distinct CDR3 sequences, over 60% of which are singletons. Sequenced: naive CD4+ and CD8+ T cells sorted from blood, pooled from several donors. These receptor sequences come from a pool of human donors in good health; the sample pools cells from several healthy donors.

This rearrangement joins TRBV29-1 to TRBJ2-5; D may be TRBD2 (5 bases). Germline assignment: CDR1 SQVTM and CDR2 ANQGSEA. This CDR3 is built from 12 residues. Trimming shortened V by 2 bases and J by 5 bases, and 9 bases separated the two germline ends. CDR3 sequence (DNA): TGCAGCGTTGAATCTAGCCGGGAGACCCAGTACTTC. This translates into CSVESSRETQYF.

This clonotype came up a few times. The CDR3 bases are TGCAGCGTTCACCGACTAGCGGGAGTTCCAGATACGCAGTATTTT. This sequence encodes CSVHRLAGVPDTQYF. The chain joins TRBV29-1 to TRBJ2-3, with 12 bases that match TRBD2. The length of the CDR3 is 15 residues. The germline gives CDR1 SQVTM, CDR2 ANQGSEA. Trimming cost V 5 bases and J 4 bases; bases outside gene matches: 7.

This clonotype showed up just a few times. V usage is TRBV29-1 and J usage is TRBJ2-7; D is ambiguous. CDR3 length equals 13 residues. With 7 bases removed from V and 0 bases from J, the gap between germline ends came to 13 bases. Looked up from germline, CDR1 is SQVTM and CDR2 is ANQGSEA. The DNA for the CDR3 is TGCAGCGCTCTGGCACGTCACTCCTACGAGCAGTACTTC. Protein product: CSALARHSYEQYF.

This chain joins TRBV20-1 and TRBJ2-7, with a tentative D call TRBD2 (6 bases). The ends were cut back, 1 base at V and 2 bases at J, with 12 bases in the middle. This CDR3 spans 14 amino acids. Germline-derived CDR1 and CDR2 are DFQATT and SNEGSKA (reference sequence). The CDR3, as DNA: TGCAGTGCTAGAGCGCTGGGACTTACCTACGAGCAGTACGTC. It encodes CSARALGLTYEQYV.

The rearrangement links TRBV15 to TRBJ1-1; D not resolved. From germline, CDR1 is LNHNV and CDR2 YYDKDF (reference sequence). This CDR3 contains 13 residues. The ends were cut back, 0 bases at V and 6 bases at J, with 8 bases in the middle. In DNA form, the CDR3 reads TGTGCCACCAGCAGAGAAAGGTTTTCTGAAGCTTTCTTT. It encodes CATSRERFSEAFF.

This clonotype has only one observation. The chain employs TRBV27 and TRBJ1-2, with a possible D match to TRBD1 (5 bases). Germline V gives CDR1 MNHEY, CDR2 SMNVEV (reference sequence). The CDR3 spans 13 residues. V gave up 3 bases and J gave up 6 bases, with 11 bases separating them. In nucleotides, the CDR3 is TGTGCCAGCAGTTTTGGAGGGGCCGATGGCTACACCTTC. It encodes CASSFGGADGYTF.